The 8 T cell receptor beta chains reported below all come from one sample, sequenced in a study of blood T cell repertoires in COVID-19. Using immunoSEQ multiplex PCR, the repertoire was profiled, and TCRdb retains in-frame clones only, with some absent. The table lists around 93,000 clones, 90% of them singletons. Sequencing was done on a sample of peripheral blood. The receptor source for this set is a man between 18 and 35 years old with COVID-19, enrolled during active disease.

The chain employs TRBV18 and TRBJ2-7; the D gene is possibly TRBD2 (6 bases). CDR3 length equals 14 residues. Germline V gives CDR1 KGHSH, CDR2 LQKENI. The V end lost 3 bases, the J end lost 7 bases, and 16 bases lay between the germline ends. Here the CDR3 DNA reads TGTGCCAGCTCACCCGAAATACTAGCACAGGAGCAGTACTTC. Amino acid sequence: CASSPEILAQEQYF.

V gene TRBV27 combines with J gene TRBJ2-7; 10 nucleotides line up with TRBD1. This CDR3 has 12 amino acids. Germline V gives CDR1 MNHEY, CDR2 SMNVEV (reference sequence). The V segment lost 10 bases and the J segment 3 bases; nucleotides outside the gene matches: 3. DNA of the CDR3: TGTGCCACCCGGACAGGGGGCTACGAGCAGTACTTC. Translated, it gives CATRTGGYEQYF.

This rearrangement joins TRBV5-1 to TRBJ1-5, with 7 bases fitting TRBD1. The length of the CDR3 is 18 residues. Germline CDR1 SGHRS, CDR2 YFSETQ. The J segment lost 0 bases and the V segment lost 0 bases, leaving 9 bases of the junction unmatched. The CDR3: CASSLVPIDRVSNQPQHF. CDR3 nucleotides: TGCGCCAGCAGCTTGGTCCCCATTGACAGGGTTAGCAATCAGCCCCAGCATTTT.

This chain links TRBV6-1 with TRBJ2-2; D possibly corresponds to TRBD2 (6 bases). Germline V gene data show CDR1 as MNHNS and CDR2 as SASEGT. The CDR3 is 15 residues long. V lost 2 bases to trimming and J lost 6 bases, with 13 bases between them. CDR3 residues: CASSESGTGSGELFF. The CDR3 DNA follows: TGTGCCAGCAGTGAATCGGGGACTGGCTCCGGGGAGCTGTTTTTT.

The chain couples TRBV7-2 to TRBJ1-1; D is unresolved. CDR1 and CDR2 from the germline V gene are SGHTA and FQGNSA. The CDR3 sequence is 14 residues long. Trimming removed 5 bases at V and 0 bases at J, with 10 bases between. The CDR3 DNA reads TGTGCCAGCAGCCACAATGGCCTGAACACTGAAGCTTTCTTT. Protein product: CASSHNGLNTEAFF.

The chain is built from TRBV27 and TRBJ2-5; TRBD1 aligns across 7 bases. J lost 5 bases, V lost 5 bases, and 5 bases had no gene match. The germline gives CDR1 MNHEY, CDR2 SMNVEV (reference sequence). CDR3 length: 13 amino acids. CDR3 in amino acids: CASSPTGYETQYF. The CDR3 bases are TGTGCCAGCAGTCCGACAGGGTACGAGACCCAGTACTTC.

This chain joins TRBV7-3 and TRBJ2-1, with 10 nucleotides matching TRBD2. The CDR3 sequence is 16 residues long. Trimming cost V 4 bases and J 6 bases; bases outside gene matches: 9. The germline V gene has CDR1 SGHTA and CDR2 FQGTGA. In DNA, the CDR3 is TGTGCCAGCAGCTCCCCAGCTAGCGGGAGAGGCAATGAGCAGTTCTTC. This encodes CASSSPASGRGNEQFF.

The chain employs TRBV30 and TRBJ2-2; D is uncertain. The CDR3 extends over 14 amino acids. Germline CDR1 is GTSNPN and CDR2 is SVGIG (reference sequence). Trimming left V 5 bases short and J 0 bases short, with 10 bases between. CDR3 bases: TGTGCCTGGTTTGTGGGCGCGAACACCGGGGAGCTGTTTTTT. This gives the protein CAWFVGANTGELFF.